Detailed here is one TCR beta chain. As yet, its antigen is unknown. The study defined stable Graves' hyperthyroidism as no ophthalmopathy progression within 18 months. The source of the PBMCs was 10 ml of fresh peripheral blood. Researchers amplified the TCR beta CDR3 regions from RNA transcripts. A set of HTBI primers served as the primers for a first-round RT-PCR of the TCR CDR3. MiXCR, run by TCRdb on the multiplex PCR reads, gives a single entry per CDR3 protein. This table has a few hundred thousand distinct CDR3 sequences, approximately 14% appearing once. This sample is drawn from a study of T cells in Graves' hyperthyroidism and ophthalmopathy. Findings of the study overall: Most thyroid-expanded clonotypes above 0.001 were also found in blood.

Germline V gene lookup returns CDR1 MNHEY and CDR2 SMNVEV (reference sequence). The junction had 0 bases not matched to a gene; V was cut back by 0 bases and J by 1 base. The CDR3 has 15 amino acids. This rearrangement joins TRBV27 to TRBJ1-1, with 9 bases fitting TRBD1. This clonotype originated in a woman aged 18-29 years with Graves' hyperthyroidism. Sequenced sample: blood. The CDR3, as DNA: TGTGCCAGCAGTTTATCGGACAGGGGGAACACTGAAGCTTTCTTT. Translation gives CASSLSDRGNTEAFF.